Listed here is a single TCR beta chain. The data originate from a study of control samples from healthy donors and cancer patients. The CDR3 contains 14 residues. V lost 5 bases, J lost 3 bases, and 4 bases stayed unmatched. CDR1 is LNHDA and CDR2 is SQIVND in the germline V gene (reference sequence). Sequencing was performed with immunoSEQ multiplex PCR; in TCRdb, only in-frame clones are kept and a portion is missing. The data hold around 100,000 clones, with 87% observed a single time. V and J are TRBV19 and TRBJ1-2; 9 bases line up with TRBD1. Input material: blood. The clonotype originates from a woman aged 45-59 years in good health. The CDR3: CASSRTGDYYGYTF. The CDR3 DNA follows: TGTGCCAGTAGTCGGACAGGGGACTACTATGGCTACACCTTC.